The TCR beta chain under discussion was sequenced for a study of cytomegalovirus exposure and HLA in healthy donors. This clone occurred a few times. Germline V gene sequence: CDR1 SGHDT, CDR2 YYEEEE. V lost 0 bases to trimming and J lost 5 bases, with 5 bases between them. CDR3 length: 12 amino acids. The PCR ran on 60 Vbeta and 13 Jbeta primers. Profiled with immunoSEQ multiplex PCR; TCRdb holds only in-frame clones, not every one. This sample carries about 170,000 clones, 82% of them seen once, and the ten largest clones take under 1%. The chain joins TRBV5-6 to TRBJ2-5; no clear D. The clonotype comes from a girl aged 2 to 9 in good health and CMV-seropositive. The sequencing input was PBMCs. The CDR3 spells CASSLAGETQYF. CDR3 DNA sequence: TGTGCCAGCAGCTTGGCCGGGGAGACCCAGTACTTC.